Listed below are T cell receptor beta chains from one sample, sequenced in a study of cytomegalovirus exposure and HLA in healthy donors. Libraries were prepared by immunoSEQ multiplex PCR; TCRdb keeps only in-frame clonotypes and omits some of them. The table records around 70,000 clones, around four fifths of them present only once. Sequencing used PBMCs. Receptor source: a girl aged 5 to 17 in good health and CMV-seropositive. Each CDR3 is given with its conserved first and last residue. The order of the fields is D gene, J gene, clone size, V gene, CDR3 protein, CDR3 DNA. The D gene is left open where the match is weak. Size is omitted from some rows. Given values are once, few, many or a class for expanded clones.

d_call: TRBD2
j_call: TRBJ2-2
clone_size: -
v_call: TRBV6-5
cdr3_aa: CASSRGGNTGELFF
cdr3_nt: TGTGCCAGCAGCCGCGGGGGGAACACCGGGGAGCTGTTTTTT

d_call: -
j_call: TRBJ1-5
clone_size: -
v_call: TRBV4-2
cdr3_aa: CASSQDLGHRDQPQHF
cdr3_nt: TGTGCCAGCAGCCAAGATTTAGGACATCGGGATCAGCCCCAGCATTTT

d_call: -
j_call: TRBJ1-1
clone_size: -
v_call: TRBV9
cdr3_aa: CASSVDPEAGVRTEAFF
cdr3_nt: TGTGCCAGCAGCGTAGACCCCGAGGCGGGGGTTCGGACTGAAGCTTTCTTT

d_call: -
j_call: TRBJ2-2
clone_size: few
v_call: TRBV9
cdr3_aa: CASSVEVGRTGELFF
cdr3_nt: TGTGCCAGCAGCGTAGAGGTAGGGAGGACCGGGGAGCTGTTTTTT

d_call: -
j_call: TRBJ2-7
clone_size: few
v_call: TRBV6-1
cdr3_aa: CASSEQRLQPYEQYF
cdr3_nt: TGTGCCAGCAGTGAACAGAGACTCCAGCCCTACGAGCAGTACTTC

d_call: -
j_call: TRBJ2-7
clone_size: few
v_call: TRBV2
cdr3_aa: CASSDLAWRAISYEQYF
cdr3_nt: TGTGCCAGCAGTGACCTTGCGTGGAGGGCTATCTCCTACGAGCAGTACTTC

d_call: -
j_call: TRBJ1-2
clone_size: -
v_call: TRBV9
cdr3_aa: CASSVAGRGNYGYTF
cdr3_nt: TGTGCCAGCAGCGTAGCGGGTAGGGGAAACTATGGCTACACCTTC

d_call: -
j_call: TRBJ2-1
clone_size: -
v_call: TRBV7-9
cdr3_aa: CASSLGGSWMLNEQFF
cdr3_nt: TGTGCCAGCAGCTTAGGAGGGAGTTGGATGTTAAATGAGCAGTTCTTC

d_call: -
j_call: TRBJ2-3
clone_size: -
v_call: TRBV9
cdr3_aa: CASSITGLYTDTQYF
cdr3_nt: TGTGCCAGCAGCATAACGGGACTCTACACAGATACGCAGTATTTT

d_call: -
j_call: TRBJ2-2
clone_size: few
v_call: TRBV4-1
cdr3_aa: CASSQLGQGQELFF
cdr3_nt: TGCGCCAGCAGCCAACTGGGGCAGGGACAGGAGCTGTTTTTT

d_call: TRBD2
j_call: TRBJ2-7
clone_size: -
v_call: TRBV2
cdr3_aa: CASTTSLTEQYF
cdr3_nt: TGTGCCAGCACGACTAGCCTGACCGAGCAGTACTTC

d_call: TRBD2
j_call: TRBJ2-1
clone_size: -
v_call: TRBV5-4
cdr3_aa: CASAQSHPWAGPLAPQFF
cdr3_nt: TGTGCCAGCGCCCAATCTCACCCGTGGGCCGGGCCACTAGCGCCGCAGTTCTTC

d_call: -
j_call: TRBJ1-6
clone_size: -
v_call: TRBV2
cdr3_aa: CASRGARRSPLHF
cdr3_nt: TGTGCCTCCCGGGGGGCCCGGAGGTCACCCCTCCACTTT

d_call: -
j_call: TRBJ1-2
clone_size: -
v_call: TRBV11-2
cdr3_aa: CASRSGVYGYTF
cdr3_nt: TGTGCCAGCAGGTCCGGGGTCTATGGCTACACCTTC

d_call: -
j_call: TRBJ2-7
clone_size: -
v_call: TRBV11-2
cdr3_aa: CASSPRGGDSYEQYF
cdr3_nt: TGTGCCAGCAGCCCCCGCGGGGGCGACTCCTACGAGCAGTACTTC

d_call: -
j_call: TRBJ2-5
clone_size: -
v_call: TRBV7-7
cdr3_aa: CASSSGQETQYF
cdr3_nt: TGTGCCAGCAGCTCAGGTCAAGAGACCCAGTACTTC

d_call: TRBD1
j_call: TRBJ2-7
clone_size: -
v_call: TRBV30
cdr3_aa: CAWSFRDRDYEQYF
cdr3_nt: TGTGCCTGGAGCTTCCGGGACAGGGACTACGAGCAGTACTTC

d_call: TRBD2
j_call: TRBJ2-3
clone_size: once
v_call: TRBV5-1
cdr3_aa: CASSLSLAGTDTQYF
cdr3_nt: TGCGCCAGCAGCTTGTCCCTAGCGGGCACAGATACGCAGTATTTT

d_call: TRBD1
j_call: TRBJ1-5
clone_size: -
v_call: TRBV10-3
cdr3_aa: CATGTGGNQPQHF
cdr3_nt: TGTGCCACCGGGACAGGGGGCAATCAGCCCCAGCATTTT

d_call: -
j_call: TRBJ1-5
clone_size: -
v_call: TRBV6-1
cdr3_aa: CASSEADYSNQPQHF
cdr3_nt: TGTGCCAGCAGTGAGGCAGATTATAGCAATCAGCCCCAGCATTTT

d_call: TRBD1
j_call: TRBJ2-7
clone_size: -
v_call: TRBV5-4
cdr3_aa: CASSYARDRGRGEQYF
cdr3_nt: TGTGCCAGCAGCTATGCCCGGGACAGGGGAAGGGGCGAGCAGTACTTC

d_call: TRBD2
j_call: TRBJ2-7
clone_size: once
v_call: TRBV29-1
cdr3_aa: CSVGEGRYEQYF
cdr3_nt: TGCAGCGTTGGGGAGGGAAGGTACGAGCAGTACTTC

d_call: TRBD2
j_call: TRBJ2-7
clone_size: -
v_call: TRBV11-2
cdr3_aa: CASSLEGLAYEQYF
cdr3_nt: TGTGCCAGCAGCTTGGAGGGACTAGCGTACGAGCAGTACTTC

d_call: TRBD2
j_call: TRBJ2-3
clone_size: -
v_call: TRBV4-2
cdr3_aa: CASSQDAGGAIDTQYF
cdr3_nt: TGTGCCAGCAGCCAAGACGCCGGGGGGGCCATTGATACGCAGTATTTT

d_call: -
j_call: TRBJ1-1
clone_size: -
v_call: TRBV5-5
cdr3_aa: CASSLVQLNTEAFF
cdr3_nt: TGTGCCAGCAGCTTGGTACAGCTGAACACTGAAGCTTTCTTT

d_call: -
j_call: TRBJ2-2
clone_size: -
v_call: TRBV13
cdr3_aa: CASSLPGLHTGELFF
cdr3_nt: TGTGCCAGCAGCTTACCAGGGCTCCACACCGGGGAGCTGTTTTTT